These 21 T cell receptor beta chains share one sample of origin, sequenced in a study of blood T cell repertoires in COVID-19 (dated by TCRdb to about 2020). The library was generated by the immunoSEQ multiplex PCR assay. TCRdb limited this immuneACCESS table to in-frame rearrangements with V and J called. A share of clones is missing; checked studies link under half to unresolved V genes, and the rest is unexplained. This sample gives approximately 120,000 clones in total; over 75% of them show up just once. Roughly 7% of the sample lies in the top ten. Sequencing was carried out using peripheral blood. The receptors here all came from a woman aged 50 to 60 with acute or convalescent COVID-19.

Turning to this clone: Other DNA sequences in the same sample also yield this CDR3. The chain joins TRBV19 to TRBJ1-5; 7 nucleotides line up with TRBD1. This CDR3 has 13 residues. V shed 10 bases, J shed 4 bases, and the junction held 7 bases outside the gene matches. Germline V gives CDR1 LNHDA, CDR2 SQIVND (reference sequence). The CDR3 DNA follows: TGTGCCACCTCCGGGACAGCAAATCAGCCCCAGCATTTT. As protein: CATSGTANQPQHF.

The chain is built from TRBV2 and TRBJ1-2, with 11 bases identical to TRBD1. This CDR3 contains 15 residues. CDR1 is SNHLY and CDR2 is FYNNEI in the germline V gene. J lost 6 bases, V lost 3 bases, and 6 bases had no gene match. In DNA form, the CDR3 reads TGTGCCAGCAGTGACGTGGACAGGGGGCCGGATGGCTACACCTTC. It encodes CASSDVDRGPDGYTF.

The genes are TRBV19 and TRBJ1-5; D not certain. The CDR3 loop spans 15 amino acids. Germline CDR1 reads LNHDA; CDR2 reads SQIVND (reference sequence). Trimming cost V 3 bases and J 5 bases, with 14 bases left between them. The CDR3 region has the DNA TGTGCCAGTAGTATCCCCCGGCCCGGGTATCAGCCCCAGCATTTT. Its protein is CASSIPRPGYQPQHF.

The rearrangement joins TRBV19 to TRBJ1-6; D perhaps matches TRBD1 (5 bases). The CDR3 sequence is 14 residues long. With 7 bases removed from V and 9 bases from J, the gap between germline ends came to 16 bases. From germline, CDR1 is LNHDA and CDR2 SQIVND (reference sequence). The CDR3 sequence: CASTTTGGGSPLHF. CDR3 DNA sequence: TGTGCCAGTACCACGACGGGGGGGGGTTCACCCCTCCACTTT.

DNA of the CDR3: TGTGCCAGCAGATACAGGGGCTTCGACAATGAGCAGTTCTTC. It encodes CASRYRGFDNEQFF. J is TRBJ2-1 and V is TRBV28, with 7 bases lining up with TRBD1. Per germline, CDR1 MDHEN and CDR2 SYDVKM. This CDR3 has 14 amino acids. V gave up 6 bases and J gave up 5 bases; unmatched junction bases: 7. The entire variable domain, with the rest obtained from reference TRBV28 and TRBJ2-1, is as follows: DVKVTQSSRYLVKRTGEKVFLECVQDMDHENMFWYRQDPGLGLRLIYFSYDVKMKEKGDIPEGYSVSREKKERFSLILESASTNQTSMYLCASRYRGFDNEQFFGPGTRLTVL.

This rearrangement joins TRBV25-1 to TRBJ1-2, with a weak D call TRBD1 (6 bases). This CDR3 spans 12 amino acids. Between the trimmed V and J ends, which lost 9 bases and 4 bases, there was a span of 12 bases. Germline CDR1 and CDR2: MGHDK and SYGVNS. The CDR3 reads CASQQGIYGYTF. For the CDR3, the DNA is TGTGCCAGTCAACAGGGAATCTATGGCTACACCTTC.

The chain recombines TRBV2 with TRBJ1-5; D is unresolved. This CDR3 region has 13 residues. Germline lookup yields CDR1 SNHLY and CDR2 FYNNEI. V was clipped by 3 bases and J by 6 bases, with 9 bases between them. In nucleotides, the CDR3 is TGTGCCAGCAGTGACGTAGGGAGTCAGCCCCAGCATTTT. Its protein product is CASSDVGSQPQHF.

This clone has more than one count but fewer than ten. The genes are TRBV18 and TRBJ1-4; D unclear. Germline lookup yields CDR1 KGHSH and CDR2 LQKENI. V lost 4 bases and J lost 8, with 11 bases in between. This CDR3 is built from 13 residues. This CDR3 reads CASSQLSVEKLFF. The CDR3, as DNA: TGTGCCAGCTCACAACTGTCCGTGGAAAAACTGTTTTTT.

This clone was seen just once. The chain joins TRBV5-1 to TRBJ2-3; tentative D call: TRBD1 (7 bases). CDR1 and CDR2 (germline): SGHRS, YFSETQ. V shed 1 base and J shed 10 bases, with 13 bases lying between them. There are 13 residues in the CDR3. The CDR3 region has the DNA TGCGCCAGCAGCTTGTCGGGAGACAGGGCGCAGTATTTT. This codes for CASSLSGDRAQYF.

The chain combines TRBV6-6 with TRBJ1-2; tentatively, D is TRBD1 (5 bases). Germline CDR1 and CDR2: MNHNY and SVGAGI (reference sequence). CDR3 length: 13 amino acids. V was cut by 6 bases and J by 4 bases, with 12 bases left in between. CDR3 in amino acids: CASSPGWSYGYTF. The CDR3, as DNA: TGTGCCAGCAGCCCAGGGTGGAGCTATGGCTACACCTTC.

As DNA, the CDR3 is TGTGCCAGCAGCCATCTTCGCTCCTACAATGAGCAGTTCTTC. Its translation is CASSHLRSYNEQFF. The chain links TRBV3-1 (or the pseudogene TRBV3-2) to TRBJ2-1; unclear D gene. The CDR3 has 14 residues. The V end lost 3 bases, the J end lost 0 bases, and 6 bases lay between the germline ends. The germline gives CDR1 LGHDT, CDR2 YNNKEL (reference sequence).

The rearrangement uses TRBV11-2 and TRBJ1-1; weak D call: TRBD1 (6 bases). V lost 5 bases and J lost 3, with 10 bases in between. CDR3 length: 13 amino acids. Per germline, CDR1 SGHAT and CDR2 FQNNGV. CDR3 nucleotide sequence: TGTGCCAGCAGCCCCCACAGGGACACTGAAGCTTTCTTT. Translated, it gives CASSPHRDTEAFF. The entire variable domain, with the rest obtained from reference TRBV11-2 and TRBJ1-1, is as follows: EAGVAQSPRYKIIEKRQSVAFWCNPISGHATLYWYQQILGQGPKLLIQFQNNGVVDDSQLPKDRFSAERLKGVDSTLKIQPAKLEDSAVYLCASSPHRDTEAFFGQGTRLTVV.

The chain has TRBV5-5 and TRBJ1-5; D not certain. V lost 3 bases and J lost 0, with 10 bases in between. There are 15 residues in the CDR3. Looked up from germline, CDR1 is SGHKS and CDR2 is YYEKEE (reference sequence). CDR3 region: CASSSGLISNQPQHF. As DNA, the CDR3 is TGTGCCAGCAGCTCCGGACTCATTAGCAATCAGCCCCAGCATTTT.

This clone was counted a few times. This chain joins TRBV30 and TRBJ1-3; D possibly corresponds to TRBD1 (5 bases). V was cut by 5 bases and J by 0 bases, with 11 bases left in between. The CDR3 sequence is 14 residues long. The germline CDR1 and CDR2 sequences are GTSNPN and SVGIG (reference sequence). CDR3 sequence (DNA): TGTGCCTGGTCGGAGGGGTTCTCTGGAAACACCATATATTTT. Its translation is CAWSEGFSGNTIYF. The whole variable domain, remainder taken from reference TRBV30 and TRBJ1-3, is SQTIHQWPATLVQPVGSPLSLECTVEGTSNPNLYWYRQAAGRGLQLLFYSVGIGQISSEVPQNLSASRPQDRQFILSSKKLLLSDSGFYLCAWSEGFSGNTIYFGEGSWLTVV.

The chain uses TRBV2 and TRBJ2-5, with TRBD2 as a possible D gene (5 bases). In germline, CDR1 is SNHLY, CDR2 FYNNEI. The germline V and J ends were trimmed by 7 bases and 7 bases, with 16 bases remaining between them. The CDR3 runs to 13 residues. The CDR3 region is CASTEPGRGTQYF. The CDR3 region has the DNA TGTGCCAGCACCGAACCGGGGAGAGGGACCCAGTACTTC.

Comment on this clone: An end of the junction does not agree with germline; a read error may underlie this. The CDR3 protein is CASSFLGHNEELFF. CDR3 DNA sequence: TGTGCCAGCAGCTTCCTGGGACACAATGAAGAACTGTTTTTT. This chain connects TRBV5-5 to TRBJ1-4, with D maybe TRBD1 (6 bases). CDR3 length: 14 residues. Germline values: CDR1 SGHKS, CDR2 YYEKEE (reference sequence).

In this sample, this clone turned up once. The rearrangement uses TRBV30 and TRBJ1-1; no definite D call. Germline CDR1 GTSNPN, CDR2 SVGIG (reference sequence). Trimming shortened V by 1 base and J by 8 bases, and 8 bases separated the two germline ends. The CDR3 consists of 11 residues. CDR3 DNA sequence: TGTGCCTGGAGTGGAGTCAGGGAAGCTTTCTTT. Residues: CAWSGVREAFF.

Notes on this clone: In the same sample, other DNA sequences code for this CDR3. The chain has TRBV5-1 and TRBJ2-1, with D possibly TRBD1 on 6 matching bases. The germline V and J ends were trimmed by 5 bases and 3 bases, with 15 bases remaining between them. Looked up from germline, CDR1 is SGHRS and CDR2 is YFSETQ. The CDR3 is 15 residues long. CDR3 nucleotides: TGCGCCAGCAGAACAGGGATTAATTACTACAATGAGCAGTTCTTC. Its protein is CASRTGINYYNEQFF. The full variable domain, its missing parts supplied by reference TRBV5-1 and TRBJ2-1, is KAGVTQTPRYLIKTRGQQVTLSCSPISGHRSVSWYQQTPGQGLQFLFEYFSETQRNKGNFPGRFSGRQFSNSRSEMNVSTLELGDSALYLCASRTGINYYNEQFFGPGTRLTVL.

This sequence joins TRBV2 and TRBJ2-1, with D possibly being TRBD2 (5 bases). V was shortened by 7 bases and J by 0 bases, with 10 bases between the two germline ends. Per germline, CDR1 SNHLY and CDR2 FYNNEI. This CDR3 is 14 amino acids long. The CDR3 loop is CASTQGSSYNEQFF. Here the CDR3 DNA reads TGTGCCAGCACCCAAGGGAGCTCCTACAATGAGCAGTTCTTC.

The chain combines TRBV4-2 with TRBJ2-3; possibly TRBD2 for D (6 bases). The CDR3 consists of 15 residues. The germline V gene encodes CDR1 LGHNA and CDR2 YNFKEQ. Trimming shortened V by 5 bases and J by 1 base, and 13 bases separated the two germline ends. The CDR3 nucleotides are TGTGCCAGCAGCTCCACCGGCGGGGGCACAGATACGCAGTATTTT. Its protein product is CASSSTGGGTDTQYF.

The rearrangement links TRBV5-6 to TRBJ1-2; tentative D call: TRBD1 (6 bases). Per the germline V gene, CDR1 is SGHDT and CDR2 is YYEEEE. The CDR3 runs to 14 residues. With 4 bases removed from V and 4 bases from J, the gap between germline ends came to 14 bases. CDR3 nucleotide sequence: TGTGCCAGCAGCCTTCGACAGGCCACCTATGGCTACACCTTC. Translated: CASSLRQATYGYTF.